The rows below give T cell receptor beta chains drawn from one sample of a study of metastatic and nonmetastatic thyroid tumors. Via MiXCR, TCRdb re-called the PCR reads. The table lists tens of thousands of clones, about an eighth of them singletons. Source material: tumor tissue. The receptors were sampled from a female donor with papillary thyroid cancer or a benign thyroid nodule (not recorded which). Some clones in this sample may be carry-over from other donors' samples. Both conserved end residues are part of each CDR3. The order of the fields is CDR3 DNA, CDR3 protein, CDR3 length, V gene, J gene, clone size, D gene. D genes are given only for firm matches. Some rows have no size entry. The others give once, few or many, or a class for an expanded clone.

cdr3_nt: TGTGCCAGCAGTTCCCCGGGAGGGAGCGGTAACGAGCAGTACTTC; cdr3_aa: CASSSPGGSGNEQYF; cdr3_length: 15; v_call: TRBV28; j_call: TRBJ2-7; clone_size: many; d_call: TRBD2
cdr3_nt: TGTGCCAGTAGTAGTGGAGAAACCTATAATTCACCCCTCCACTTT; cdr3_aa: CASSSGETYNSPLHF; cdr3_length: 15; v_call: TRBV19; j_call: TRBJ1-6; clone_size: many; d_call: NA
cdr3_nt: TGTGCCACCAGTGATTCAGTCAGGGGTAACTACAATGAGCAGTTCTTC; cdr3_aa: CATSDSVRGNYNEQFF; cdr3_length: 16; v_call: TRBV24-1; j_call: TRBJ2-1; clone_size: many; d_call: NA
cdr3_nt: TGTGCCAGCAGCCAAGCTTCGACATTCCAAGAGACCCAGTACTTC; cdr3_aa: CASSQASTFQETQYF; cdr3_length: 15; v_call: TRBV14; j_call: TRBJ2-5; clone_size: NA; d_call: NA
cdr3_nt: TGTGCCACCAGCGGAACAAGGCAAGAGACCCAGTACTTC; cdr3_aa: CATSGTRQETQYF; cdr3_length: 13; v_call: TRBV15; j_call: TRBJ2-5; clone_size: many; d_call: NA
cdr3_nt: TGTGCCAGCAGGGGGGACAGGGTTGGAGCTTTCTTT; cdr3_aa: CASRGDRVGAFF; cdr3_length: 12; v_call: TRBV7-2; j_call: TRBJ1-1; clone_size: few; d_call: TRBD1
cdr3_nt: TGCAGTGCTAGGATTCTCACGGGAGCCAAAAACATTCAGTACTTC; cdr3_aa: CSARILTGAKNIQYF; cdr3_length: 15; v_call: TRBV20-1; j_call: TRBJ2-4; clone_size: many; d_call: NA
cdr3_nt: TGTGCCACCCCAGGCCCGACAGGGAGGTCCTACGAGCAGTACTTC; cdr3_aa: CATPGPTGRSYEQYF; cdr3_length: 15; v_call: TRBV10-3; j_call: TRBJ2-7; clone_size: many; d_call: NA
cdr3_nt: TGTGCCAGCAGCTTGGCTAGCGGGAGCAACAATGAGCAGTTCTTC; cdr3_aa: CASSLASGSNNEQFF; cdr3_length: 15; v_call: TRBV5-5; j_call: TRBJ2-1; clone_size: many; d_call: TRBD2
cdr3_nt: TGCAGTGCTAGAGATGGAAGGGACAGTATTAATCAGCCCCAGCATTTT; cdr3_aa: CSARDGRDSINQPQHF; cdr3_length: 16; v_call: TRBV20-1; j_call: TRBJ1-5; clone_size: many; d_call: TRBD1
cdr3_nt: TGTGCCAGTAGTAGCCCGTTGGGGGTTGGGAGGACCGGGGAGCTGTTTTTT; cdr3_aa: CASSSPLGVGRTGELFF; cdr3_length: 17; v_call: TRBV19; j_call: TRBJ2-2; clone_size: many; d_call: NA
cdr3_nt: TGTGCCAGCAATATGACTAGCGGGAGTGGAGGGGGTGGGACCCAGTACTTC; cdr3_aa: CASNMTSGSGGGGTQYF; cdr3_length: 17; v_call: TRBV5-4; j_call: TRBJ2-5; clone_size: NA; d_call: TRBD2
cdr3_nt: TGTGCCAGCAGCTTAGGACAGGGCATCTACGAGCAGTACTTC; cdr3_aa: CASSLGQGIYEQYF; cdr3_length: 14; v_call: TRBV7-8; j_call: TRBJ2-7; clone_size: many; d_call: TRBD1
cdr3_nt: TGCGCCAGCAGCTTCATAGGGAAAAGCTCCTACGAGCAGTACTTC; cdr3_aa: CASSFIGKSSYEQYF; cdr3_length: 15; v_call: TRBV5-1; j_call: TRBJ2-7; clone_size: many; d_call: NA
cdr3_nt: TGTGCCAGCAATCGGGGGTGGTTTGGGGCACTCTGGTATACGCAGTATTTT; cdr3_aa: CASNRGWFGALWYTQYF; cdr3_length: 17; v_call: TRBV27; j_call: TRBJ2-3; clone_size: NA; d_call: NA
cdr3_nt: TGTGCCAGCAGCGCCCGGGACAGGGAATACGGGGAGCTGTTTTTT; cdr3_aa: CASSARDREYGELFF; cdr3_length: 15; v_call: TRBV7-2; j_call: TRBJ2-2; clone_size: many; d_call: TRBD1
cdr3_nt: TGCAGTGCCCCCGGGACTAGCGGGAGACGAATAGATACGCAGTATTTT; cdr3_aa: CSAPGTSGRRIDTQYF; cdr3_length: 16; v_call: TRBV20-1; j_call: TRBJ2-3; clone_size: many; d_call: TRBD2